This T cell receptor beta chain stems from a study of CD8+ T cells in alopecia areata. Sequencing relied on a cDNA template that was reverse transcribed from extracted RNA. Using immunoSEQ multiplex PCR, the repertoire was profiled, and TCRdb retains in-frame clones only, with some absent. Of around 300,000 clones detected, 60% appear once; the ten largest clones hold 0.75% to 0.95%. Findings of the study overall: Resident alphabeta T cells of normal skin are also sequenced in scalp samples. More clonal than normal scalp was lesional scalp, particularly alopecia totalis/universalis.

Treatment meaning: oral pan-JAK inhibitor, 5-10 mg twice daily. PBMCs yielded sorted CD4+ and CD8+ T cells. Turning to this clone: The antigen remains undetermined.

V gave up 5 bases and J gave up 4 bases, with 8 bases separating them. The CDR3 length is 13 residues. The germline V gene has CDR1 SEHNR and CDR2 FQNEAQ (reference sequence). The origin of this receptor is a human donor with alopecia areata. Here the sequenced sample was CD4+ T cells sorted from blood, taken around week 54, from a patient treated with tofacitinib. The chain combines TRBV7-9 with TRBJ2-2; D not resolved. DNA of the CDR3: TGTGCCAGCAGCCTACAGCTCACCGGGGAGCTGTTTTTT. The encoded protein is CASSLQLTGELFF.